The 22 T cell receptor beta chains given below trace back to one sample, sequenced in a study of preoperative IRX-2 immunotherapy in early breast cancer. Profiled with immunoSEQ multiplex PCR; TCRdb holds only in-frame clones, not every one. The table lists 90,000 to 100,000 clones, about nine tenths of them singletons. Specified treatment: preoperative locoregional IRX-2 cytokine immunotherapy. Sequenced here: tumor tissue, sampled after IRX-2 immunotherapy. The receptors derive from a human donor with breast cancer.

The V gene is TRBV7-4, the J gene TRBJ2-3; the match to TRBD2 covers 13 bases. V shed 5 bases and J 2 bases; nucleotides not matched to a gene: 4. This CDR3 spans 16 amino acids. Germline V CDR1 and CDR2: SGHVT, SQSDAQ. CDR3 sequence: CASSPGLAGPTDTQYF. CDR3 sequence (DNA): TGTGCCAGCAGCCCGGGACTAGCGGGGCCCACAGATACGCAGTATTTT.

The table lists this clone with a count of one. The chain carries TRBV14 and TRBJ2-1, with D tentatively TRBD2 (7 bases). The CDR3 runs to 12 residues. Germline values: CDR1 SGHDN, CDR2 FVKESK. The V end lost 5 bases, the J end lost 10 bases, and 12 bases lay between the germline ends. The CDR3 protein is CASSWGGGEQFF. The CDR3 bases are TGTGCCAGCAGCTGGGGGGGCGGAGAGCAGTTCTTC.

This chain uses TRBV28 with TRBJ1-2, with D hard to call. The V end was cut by 6 bases, the J end by 13 bases, with 27 bases between. The CDR3 sequence is 15 residues long. In germline, CDR1 is MDHEN, CDR2 SYDVKM. The CDR3 DNA sequence: TGTGCCAGCAGCCCCGCCAGATTAACTTATGGAGGTGGCACCTTC. It codes for CASSPARLTYGGGTF.

This clone was detected only a few times. This chain uses TRBV6-8 with TRBJ1-2, with D maybe TRBD1 (5 bases). There are 15 residues in the CDR3. Germline CDR1 reads MNHGY; CDR2 reads SAAAGT. V was clipped by 3 bases and J by 1 base, with 12 bases between them. CDR3 DNA: TGTGCCAGCAGTTATCAGGGTGCCCTTAACTATGGCTACACCTTC. As protein: CASSYQGALNYGYTF.

CDR3 loop: CASSHDSNQPQHF. For the CDR3, the DNA is TGTGCCAGCAGCCATGACAGTAATCAGCCCCAGCATTTT. This chain connects TRBV6-8 to TRBJ1-5, with a weak D call TRBD1 (5 bases). CDR3 size: 13 residues. The V gene lost 6 bases and the J gene lost 4 bases, with 10 bases spanning the gap. The germline V gene has CDR1 MNHGY and CDR2 SAAAGT.

CDR3 sequence reads: CASSSPGGGNTGELFF. The CDR3, as DNA: TGTGCCAGCAGTTCCCCGGGAGGGGGGAACACCGGGGAGCTGTTTTTT. The chain carries TRBV28 and TRBJ2-2; 8 nucleotides line up with TRBD2. Germline V lookup: CDR1 MDHEN, CDR2 SYDVKM. CDR3 length: 16 amino acids. The V gene end was trimmed by 4 bases and the J gene end by 1 base; junction bases not matched to a gene: 5.

The CDR3 sequence is CASSLRDINTGELFF. Here the CDR3 DNA reads TGTGCCAGCAGCCTCCGGGACATAAACACCGGGGAGCTGTTTTTT. J is TRBJ2-2 and V is TRBV6-7, with TRBD1 as a possible D gene (6 bases). TRBV6-7 is flagged as an ORF with uncertain function. The CDR3 contains 15 residues. The V gene lost 6 bases and the J gene lost 2 bases, with 13 bases spanning the gap.

The V call is TRBV7-8, the J call TRBJ2-3; no firm D call. V dropped 5 bases and J dropped 2 bases, with 8 bases sitting between them. Germline values: CDR1 SGHVS, CDR2 FQNEAQ. The CDR3 has 13 residues. CDR3 protein: CASSTTSTDTQYF. In DNA form, the CDR3 reads TGTGCCAGCAGCACCACCTCCACAGATACGCAGTATTTT. The entire variable domain, with the rest obtained from reference TRBV7-8 and TRBJ2-3, is as follows: GAGVSQSPRYKVAKRGQDVALRCDPISGHVSLFWYQQALGQGPEFLTYFQNEAQLDKSGLPSDRFFAERPEGSVSTLKIQRTQQEDSAVYLCASSTTSTDTQYFGPGTRLTVL.

The J gene is TRBJ2-2, the V gene TRBV29-1; 14 positions match TRBD2. CDR3 length: 14 amino acids. Germline V gene lookup returns CDR1 SQVTM and CDR2 ANQGSEA. Trimming cost V 7 bases and J 5 bases; bases outside gene matches: 3. CDR3 bases: TGCAGCGGACGGACTAGCGGGGGGACCGGGGAGCTGTTTTTT. Protein sequence: CSGRTSGGTGELFF.

This clone was counted a single time. This sequence joins TRBV19 and TRBJ2-1; 11 positions agree with TRBD1. There are 14 residues in the CDR3. With 4 bases clipped from V and 8 bases from J, the junction kept 4 bases outside the gene matches. Per germline, CDR1 LNHDA and CDR2 SQIVND (reference sequence). The CDR3 nucleotides read TGTGCCAGTAGTACGGGGACAGGGGGATATGAGCAGTTCTTC. It translates to CASSTGTGGYEQFF.

The V gene is TRBV18, the J gene TRBJ1-6, with 11 bases that match TRBD1. CDR1 is KGHSH and CDR2 is LQKENI in the germline V gene. The J segment lost 9 bases and the V segment lost 2 bases, leaving 3 bases of the junction unmatched. CDR3 length: 15 amino acids. As DNA, the CDR3 is TGTGCCAGCTCACCATCGGGACAGGGGGTTTCACCCCTCCACTTT. Protein sequence: CASSPSGQGVSPLHF. The complete variable domain, with remaining parts taken from reference TRBV18 and TRBJ1-6, reads NAGVMQNPRHLVRRRGQEARLRCSPMKGHSHVYWYRQLPEEGLKFMVYLQKENIIDESGMPKERFSAEFPKEGPSILRIQQVVRGDSAAYFCASSPSGQGVSPLHFGNGTRLTVT.

The chain couples TRBV15 to TRBJ1-1, with D uncertain. The CDR3 sequence is 16 residues long. Germline CDR1 LNHNV, CDR2 YYDKDF (reference sequence). V was shortened by 1 base and J by 1 base, with 13 bases between the two germline ends. The DNA for the CDR3 is TGTGCCACCAGCAGAGTCACAGTAAGGACGAACACTGAAGCTTTCTTT. Protein sequence: CATSRVTVRTNTEAFF.

CDR3 DNA sequence: TGTGCCAGTGAGCGAACCGGGACAGAAAAACTGTTTTTT. It is translated as CASERTGTEKLFF. The V gene is TRBV19, the J gene TRBJ1-4; perhaps TRBD1 as D (6 bases). Trimming took off 8 bases at V and 8 bases at J, with 15 bases between the two ends. The CDR3 totals 13 residues. The germline gives CDR1 LNHDA, CDR2 SQIVND (reference sequence). Drawing the rest from reference TRBV19 and TRBJ1-4, the complete variable domain is DGGITQSPKYLFRKEGQNVTLSCEQNLNHDAMYWYRQDPGQGLRLIYYSQIVNDFQKGDIAEGYSVSREKKESFPLTVTSAQKNPTAFYLCASERTGTEKLFFGSGTQLSVL.

The chain has TRBV6-8 and TRBJ2-7; the D is unclear. Trimming cost V 8 bases and J 0 bases, with 11 bases left between them. The CDR3 spans 13 residues. The germline CDR1 and CDR2 sequences are MNHGY and SAAAGT. The CDR3 is CASRVGSSYEQYF. In DNA form, the CDR3 reads TGTGCCAGCCGCGTGGGGTCCTCCTACGAGCAGTACTTC.

The chain recombines TRBV6-1 with TRBJ2-4; TRBD2 matches at 7 bases. Germline values: CDR1 MNHNS, CDR2 SASEGT. The CDR3 is 14 amino acids. V shed 0 bases, J shed 8 bases, and the junction held 4 bases outside the gene matches. CDR3 sequence: CASSEAGEGDIQYF. In nucleotides, the CDR3 is TGTGCCAGCAGTGAAGCAGGGGAGGGAGACATTCAGTACTTC.

The gene calls are TRBV19 and TRBJ2-2, with 9 bases aligning to TRBD1. Unmatched junction bases numbered 10, after V lost 7 bases and J lost 7 bases. CDR1 and CDR2 from the germline V gene are LNHDA and SQIVND (reference sequence). The CDR3 is made up of 15 amino acids. The DNA for the CDR3 is TGTGCCAGTATAGGGGGACAGGGATTGAACGGGGAGCTGTTTTTT. This encodes CASIGGQGLNGELFF.

The rearrangement uses TRBV1 and TRBJ2-7. TRBV1 is described as a pseudogene. The CDR3 extends over 18 amino acids. The CDR3 nucleotides are TGCGCCAGCAGCCAAGGAGTCGGGCATAGGTATAGCTCCTACGAGCAGTACTTC. It is translated as CASSQGVGHRYSSYEQYF.

V gene TRBV18 combines with J gene TRBJ2-1; D perhaps matches TRBD2 (6 bases). Germline assignment: CDR1 KGHSH and CDR2 LQKENI. The CDR3 spans 14 residues. V was trimmed by 8 bases and J by 2 bases, leaving 13 bases between them. As DNA, the CDR3 is TGTGCCAGCCAAGCCGGGAGTACCTACAATGAGCAGTTCTTC. It yields the protein CASQAGSTYNEQFF.

The V call is TRBV29-1, the J call TRBJ1-4; D is perhaps TRBD1 (6 bases). The CDR3 is 14 amino acids. CDR1 is SQVTM and CDR2 is ANQGSEA in the germline V gene. Trimming pared 6 bases from V and 0 bases from J, leaving 11 bases between. CDR3 bases: TGCAGCGTATCAGGACAGACAACTAATGAAAAACTGTTTTTT. Translating gives CSVSGQTTNEKLFF.

This clone was seen only a few times. This chain links TRBV10-3 with TRBJ2-5; TRBD1 or TRBD2 may be the D gene (5 bases each). Germline lookup yields CDR1 ENHRY and CDR2 SYGVKD. V gave up 2 bases and J gave up 5 bases, with 12 bases separating them. The CDR3 is 14 residues long. This CDR3 is CAISETGTKETQYF. The CDR3 bases are TGTGCCATCAGTGAGACCGGGACGAAGGAGACCCAGTACTTC.

The chain joins TRBV30 to TRBJ1-6; D gene ambiguous. V lost 1 base, J lost 9 bases, and 10 bases lay in between. CDR3 length: 13 residues. CDR1 is GTSNPN and CDR2 is SVGIG in the germline V gene (reference sequence). The CDR3 region is CAWSAESASPLHF. The CDR3 DNA sequence: TGTGCCTGGAGTGCGGAGTCTGCTTCACCCCTCCACTTT.

The chain has TRBV19 and TRBJ1-2; TRBD1 agrees at 7 bases. Unmatched junction bases numbered 15, after V lost 7 bases and J lost 7 bases. CDR3 size: 15 residues. Germline lookup yields CDR1 LNHDA and CDR2 SQIVND (reference sequence). In DNA, the CDR3 is TGTGCCAGTACCCCCGCAGGTAGGGGGCAATTTGGCTACACCTTC. Amino acid sequence: CASTPAGRGQFGYTF.